The sequence of this T cell receptor beta chain was determined in a study of Ad26.COV2.S vaccination and SARS-CoV-2 variants. Turning to the study itself: Ad26.COV2.S arm of COV1001 included the donor.

Treatment: over 15 received Ad26.COV2.S at low or high dose, single or two shots; 5 received placebo; per-sample allocation not given. Material that was analyzed had been drawn on day 63 after the first vaccine or placebo injection. This Boston cohort included adults aged 18-55 years. About this clone: The antigen is unknown.

Here immunoSEQ multiplex PCR was the method, and the copy in TCRdb shows in-frame clones only, minus some. The repertoire has about 400,000 clones, under 90% of them found once; the top ten carry more than 7%. General study findings and limits: The study found higher spike-specific TCR breadth in vaccine than placebo recipients.

The clonotype comes from a person between 18 and 65 years old who received the Ad26.COV2.S COVID-19 vaccine or a placebo. Sequenced material: peripheral blood, taken in a trial of Ad26.COV2.S vaccine versus placebo.

The CDR3 coding sequence is TGTGCCAGCAGCTTAGGTCGGGATTGGCAGTACTTC. It is translated as CASSLGRDWQYF. The chain uses TRBV11-3 and TRBJ2-7; tentative D call: TRBD2 (5 bases). The CDR3 runs to 12 residues. Trimming cost V 1 base and J 9 bases, with 10 bases left between them. CDR1 SGHNT and CDR2 YENEEA come from the germline V gene.